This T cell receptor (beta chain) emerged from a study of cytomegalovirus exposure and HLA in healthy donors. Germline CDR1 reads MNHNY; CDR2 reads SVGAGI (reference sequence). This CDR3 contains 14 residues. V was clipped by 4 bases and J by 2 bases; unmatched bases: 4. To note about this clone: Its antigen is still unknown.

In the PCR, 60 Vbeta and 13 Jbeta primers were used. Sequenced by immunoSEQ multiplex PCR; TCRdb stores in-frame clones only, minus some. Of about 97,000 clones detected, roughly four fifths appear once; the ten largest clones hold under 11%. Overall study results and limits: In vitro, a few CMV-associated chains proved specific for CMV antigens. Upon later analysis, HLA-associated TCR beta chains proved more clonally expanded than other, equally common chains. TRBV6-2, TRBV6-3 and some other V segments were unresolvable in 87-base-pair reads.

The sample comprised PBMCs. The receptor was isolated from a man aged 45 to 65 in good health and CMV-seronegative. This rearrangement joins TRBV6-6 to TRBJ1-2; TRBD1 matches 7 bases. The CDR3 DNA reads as TGTGCCAGCAGTTTCGGGACAGACAACTATGGCTACACCTTC. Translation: CASSFGTDNYGYTF.